This is a list of T cell receptor beta chains from one sample in a study of shared clonotypes between healthy human individuals. The table came from immunoSEQ multiplex PCR; TCRdb's copy has only in-frame clones and leaves some out. In the table there are millions of clones, around 90% of which are singletons. The sample comprised naive CD4+ T cells sorted from blood. The receptors here all came from a man aged 18-30 years in good health. Each CDR3 is given with its conserved first and last residue. A D gene is named only where the DNA matches it firmly. Where a row states a size, it is once, few, many or the class of an expanded clone; other rows omit it.

TRBD2	TRBJ2-1	16	.	TRBV19	CASSTLAGASYNEQFF	TGTGCCAGTAGTACGCTAGCGGGGGCGTCCTACAATGAGCAGTTCTTC
TRBD1	TRBJ1-6	16	.	TRBV27	CASSRQGNSYNSPLHF	TGTGCCAGCAGTCGACAGGGAAACTCCTATAATTCACCCCTCCACTTT
.	TRBJ2-7	14	.	TRBV5-1	CASSLIGQLYEQYF	TGCGCCAGCAGCTTAATCGGGCAGTTATACGAGCAGTACTTC
TRBD1	TRBJ2-2	17	.	TRBV11-2	CASSDSPGQGYIGELFF	TGTGCCAGCAGCGACTCACCGGGACAGGGGTATATCGGGGAGCTGTTTTTT
.	TRBJ1-4	13	.	TRBV5-1	CASSLDPDEKLFF	TGCGCCAGCAGCTTGGACCCAGATGAAAAACTGTTTTTT
TRBD1	TRBJ1-5	13	.	TRBV28	CAGGQGNNQPQHF	TGTGCCGGGGGACAGGGGAACAATCAGCCCCAGCATTTT
.	TRBJ2-2	13	.	TRBV19	CASSILVTGELFF	TGTGCCAGTAGTATCTTAGTCACCGGGGAGCTGTTTTTT
.	TRBJ2-1	11	.	TRBV2	CASRLAGDEFF	TGTGCCAGCAGGCTAGCTGGGGATGAGTTCTTC
.	TRBJ1-1	15	.	TRBV19	CASSRSIHENTEAFF	TGTGCCAGTAGTAGATCGATACACGAGAACACTGAAGCTTTCTTT
TRBD1	TRBJ1-6	14	.	TRBV7-9	CASSLGQGYSPLHF	TGTGCCAGCAGCCTGGGACAGGGGTATTCACCCCTCCACTTT
.	TRBJ1-4	14	.	TRBV9	CASGRGAGGPELFF	TGTGCCAGCGGCAGAGGGGCCGGAGGTCCTGAACTGTTTTTT
.	TRBJ1-2	13	.	TRBV10-1	CASSQRWEYGYTF	TGCGCCAGCAGCCAAAGGTGGGAATATGGCTACACCTTC
.	TRBJ1-1	13	once	TRBV6-6	CASSYATGSEAFF	TGTGCCAGCAGTTACGCAACAGGGAGTGAAGCTTTCTTT
TRBD1	TRBJ1-5	15	.	TRBV19	CASSIAGGLNQPQHF	TGTGCCAGTAGTATAGCAGGGGGACTCAATCAGCCCCAGCATTTT
.	TRBJ2-3	13	.	TRBV5-1	CASSFLSTDTQYF	TGCGCCAGCAGCTTTTTAAGCACAGATACGCAGTATTTT
.	TRBJ2-5	12	.	TRBV6-5	CASSLGMGTQYF	TGTGCCAGCAGCCTTGGGATGGGGACCCAGTACTTC
.	TRBJ1-2	15	few	TRBV7-9	CASSPGGAWSYGYTF	TGTGCCAGCAGCCCGGGGGGGGCGTGGAGCTATGGCTACACCTTC
.	TRBJ2-1	15	.	TRBV6-6	CASHHSGLSYNEQFF	TGTGCCAGCCATCATTCGGGGCTATCCTACAATGAGCAGTTCTTC